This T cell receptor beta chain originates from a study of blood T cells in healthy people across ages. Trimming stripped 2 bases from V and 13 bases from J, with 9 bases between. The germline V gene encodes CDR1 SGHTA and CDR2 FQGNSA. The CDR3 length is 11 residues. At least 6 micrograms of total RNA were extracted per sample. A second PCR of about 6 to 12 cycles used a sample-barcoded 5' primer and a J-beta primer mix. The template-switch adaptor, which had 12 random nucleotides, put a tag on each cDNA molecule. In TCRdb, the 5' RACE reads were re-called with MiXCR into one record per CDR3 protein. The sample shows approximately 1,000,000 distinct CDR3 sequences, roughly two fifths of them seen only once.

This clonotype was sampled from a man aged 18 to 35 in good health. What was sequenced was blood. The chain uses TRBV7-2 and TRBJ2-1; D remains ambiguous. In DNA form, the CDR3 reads TGTGCCAGCAGCTTAAGCACTCTCCAGTTCTTC. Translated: CASSLSTLQFF.